The rows below give T cell receptor beta chains drawn from one sample of a study of T-cell reconstitution after alpha-beta-depleted transplantation in children. A single record per CDR3 protein comes from TCRdb applying MiXCR to the PCR reads. The repertoire has approximately 300,000 distinct CDR3 sequences, around 9.1% of them found once; the top ten carry roughly 7.1%. This sample comprised PBMCs, obtained before TCRalphabeta/CD19-depleted stem cell transplant. Receptors were obtained from a boy in the first two years of life with acute myeloid leukemia, due to receive a stem cell transplant. Both conserved end residues are part of each CDR3. D genes are given only for firm matches. Clone size, where shown, is once, few, many, or a class for clones that have expanded.

TRBD1	TRBV20-1	many	TRBJ1-1	CSARDRSGTGEVGEAFF	TGCAGTGCTAGAGATCGGTCCGGGACAGGGGAAGTCGGTGAAGCTTTCTTT
.	TRBV7-9	many	TRBJ2-1	CASSLLGGDGYNEQFF	TGTGCCAGCAGCTTGCTTGGCGGGGACGGATACAATGAGCAGTTCTTC
.	TRBV5-1	many	TRBJ2-7	CASSSPPAGMTYEQYF	TGCGCCAGCAGCTCTCCTCCTGCAGGGATGACCTACGAGCAGTACTTC
.	TRBV27	many	TRBJ2-6	CASSLAERAGANVLTF	TGTGCCAGCAGTTTAGCGGAAAGGGCTGGGGCCAACGTCCTGACTTTC
TRBD1	TRBV7-4	many	TRBJ1-5	CASSFPPTGYQPQHF	TGTGCCAGCAGCTTCCCCCCGACAGGGTATCAGCCCCAGCATTTT
.	TRBV12-3/TRBV12-4	many	TRBJ2-1	CASSGLLNEQFF	TGTGCCAGCAGCGGACTACTCAATGAGCAGTTCTTC
.	TRBV28	many	TRBJ2-7	CASSTQALSYEQYF	TGTGCCAGCAGCACACAGGCCCTATCCTACGAGCAGTACTTC
.	TRBV18	.	TRBJ2-7	CASSPPGMKNEQYF	TGTGCCAGCTCACCACCCGGAATGAAGAACGAGCAGTACTTC
.	TRBV28	many	TRBJ2-7	CASSLPLRSYEQYF	TGTGCCAGCAGTTTACCGCTACGCTCCTACGAGCAGTACTTC
TRBD1	TRBV7-9	many	TRBJ2-7	CASSWYDRGNYEQYF	TGTGCCAGCAGTTGGTACGACAGGGGAAACTACGAGCAGTACTTC
TRBD1	TRBV12-3/TRBV12-4	many	TRBJ2-7	CASRQGAGSYEQYF	TGTGCCAGCAGGCAGGGGGCAGGGTCCTACGAGCAGTACTTC
.	TRBV12-3/TRBV12-4	many	TRBJ2-2	CASRTPREDTGELFF	TGTGCCAGCAGGACCCCTAGAGAGGACACCGGGGAGCTGTTTTTT
.	TRBV20-1	many	TRBJ1-3	CSATQSSGNTIYF	TGCAGTGCCACACAGTCCTCTGGAAACACCATATATTTT
.	TRBV24-1	many	TRBJ2-2	CATSAGSSTGELFF	TGTGCCACCAGTGCCGGGTCGAGCACCGGGGAGCTGTTTTTT
.	TRBV29-1	many	TRBJ2-1	CSVVGHNNEQFF	TGCAGCGTGGTGGGACACAACAATGAGCAGTTCTTC
.	TRBV30	.	TRBJ2-7	CASWGLPYEQYF	TGTGCCTCTTGGGGGCTCCCCTACGAGCAGTACTTC
TRBD1	TRBV18	many	TRBJ2-7	CASSPQGARGEQYF	TGTGCCAGCTCACCACAGGGGGCACGGGGCGAGCAGTACTTC
TRBD2	TRBV11-2	medium-sized	TRBJ2-5	CASSSGLAGVAQYF	TGTGCCAGCAGCTCGGGACTAGCGGGAGTGGCCCAGTACTTC
.	TRBV11-2	.	TRBJ1-6	CASTPDEQGGPYNSPLHF	TGTGCCAGCACCCCGGATGAACAGGGAGGCCCCTATAATTCACCCCTCCACTTT
.	TRBV19	.	TRBJ2-7	CASSLLATYEQYF	TGTGCCAGTAGTTTACTAGCTACCTACGAGCAGTACTTC
TRBD1	TRBV29-1	many	TRBJ1-4	CSVATGGREKLFF	TGCAGCGTAGCCACAGGGGGCAGGGAAAAACTGTTTTTT
TRBD1	TRBV12-3/TRBV12-4	many	TRBJ2-3	CASTHRGQGGDTQYF	TGTGCCAGCACCCACCGGGGACAGGGTGGTGATACGCAGTATTTT
.	TRBV4-1	.	TRBJ2-7	CASSPETVPYEQYF	TGCGCCAGCAGCCCCGAGACCGTTCCCTACGAGCAGTACTTC
.	TRBV10-3	few	TRBJ2-5	CATIRGSSEQETQYF	TGTGCCACCATCAGGGGCAGTTCGGAGCAAGAGACCCAGTACTTC
.	TRBV28	many	TRBJ1-2	CASSWAFGQQSYGYTF	TGTGCCAGCAGTTGGGCGTTCGGTCAGCAATCCTATGGCTACACCTTC
.	TRBV5-6	many	TRBJ2-2	CASSLGFTANTGELFF	TGTGCCAGCAGCTTGGGCTTCACAGCGAACACCGGGGAGCTGTTTTTT
TRBD1	TRBV6-1	many	TRBJ2-6	CASRRTGTGPSSGANVLTF	TGTGCCAGCAGACGAACCGGGACAGGGCCCAGCTCTGGGGCCAACGTCCTGACTTTC
.	TRBV5-1	many	TRBJ2-7	CASNLGGLSYEQYF	TGCGCCAGCAACCTAGGGGGACTCTCCTACGAGCAGTACTTC
TRBD1	TRBV7-3	.	TRBJ2-2	CASSSTGGPNTGELFF	TGTGCCAGCAGTTCAACAGGGGGGCCGAACACCGGGGAGCTGTTTTTT
TRBD2	TRBV5-1	many	TRBJ2-7	CASSPVRGGQEQYF	TGCGCCAGCAGCCCAGTTCGGGGGGGACAAGAGCAGTACTTC
TRBD1	TRBV19	.	TRBJ1-2	CASSSPRVTWPTGDYTF	TGTGCCAGTAGCTCACCCCGAGTTACGTGGCCAACAGGGGACTACACCTTC
.	TRBV11-2	few	TRBJ2-3	CASSLTPPGGSTDTQYF	TGTGCCAGCAGCTTAACCCCCCCCGGGGGCTCCACAGATACGCAGTATTTT
TRBD2	TRBV12-3/TRBV12-4	many	TRBJ2-2	CASRPSGSTRTGELFF	TGTGCCAGCCGGCCTAGCGGGAGCACGAGAACCGGGGAGCTGTTTTTT
TRBD1	TRBV20-1	many	TRBJ1-5	CSASTGTSNQPQHF	TGCAGTGCGTCGACAGGGACTAGCAATCAGCCCCAGCATTTT
TRBD2	TRBV12-3/TRBV12-4	many	TRBJ2-5	CASSLQREGTQYF	TGTGCCAGCAGTCTACAGCGGGAGGGGACCCAGTACTTC
TRBD2	TRBV5-5	.	TRBJ2-2	CASSGTSGSLPGELFF	TGTGCCAGCAGTGGGACTAGCGGGAGTTTACCCGGGGAGCTGTTTTTT
TRBD1	TRBV6-1	.	TRBJ2-2	CASSPGTDLWTGELFF	TGTGCCAGCAGTCCGGGGACAGATCTTTGGACCGGGGAGCTGTTTTTT
.	TRBV9	many	TRBJ2-7	CASSVADNTYEQYF	TGTGCCAGCAGCGTAGCGGACAATACCTACGAGCAGTACTTC
TRBD1	TRBV12-3/TRBV12-4	many	TRBJ2-7	CASGKGQPYEQYF	TGTGCCAGCGGGAAGGGACAGCCCTACGAGCAGTACTTC
TRBD2	TRBV6-5	.	TRBJ2-7	CASSYSGTSGSITYEQYF	TGTGCCAGCAGTTACTCCGGGACTAGCGGGAGTATAACCTACGAGCAGTACTTC
TRBD1	TRBV20-1	few	TRBJ1-5	CSARGPGQGGPGGNQPQHF	TGCAGTGCTAGAGGCCCGGGACAGGGAGGCCCAGGGGGCAATCAGCCCCAGCATTTT
TRBD2	TRBV6-5	.	TRBJ2-3	CTSSYSSGTSAFTDTQYF	TGTACCAGCAGTTACTCCTCCGGGACTAGCGCGTTCACAGATACGCAGTATTTT
.	TRBV29-1	.	TRBJ2-4	CSVEWGAKNIQYF	TGCAGCGTTGAATGGGGGGCGAAAAACATTCAGTACTTC
TRBD1	TRBV28	few	TRBJ2-5	CASSLSTGGWETQYF	TGTGCCAGCAGTTTATCGACAGGGGGCTGGGAGACCCAGTACTTC
.	TRBV25-1	.	TRBJ2-7	CASSERGPGYEQYF	TGTGCCAGCAGTGAAAGGGGTCCCGGGTACGAGCAGTACTTC
.	TRBV12-3/TRBV12-4	many	TRBJ1-1	CASSSPTGVNTEAFF	TGTGCCAGCAGTTCGCCTACAGGAGTGAACACTGAAGCTTTCTTT
.	TRBV7-2	many	TRBJ2-7	CASVSGLVAYEQYF	TGTGCCAGCGTCTCCGGTTTAGTGGCCTACGAGCAGTACTTC
.	TRBV4-2	.	TRBJ2-2	CASSQGLNGELFF	TGTGCCAGCAGCCAAGGGTTGAACGGGGAGCTGTTTTTT
TRBD2	TRBV6-5	many	TRBJ2-1	CASSYVLSGGWYNEQFF	TGTGCCAGCAGTTACGTACTTAGCGGGGGGTGGTACAATGAGCAGTTCTTC
.	TRBV5-1	.	TRBJ2-3	CASSLDPFSSTDTQYF	TGCGCCAGCAGCTTGGATCCCTTTTCGAGCACAGATACGCAGTATTTT
.	TRBV7-2	many	TRBJ2-2	CASSLALQYTGELFF	TGTGCCAGCAGCTTAGCATTGCAGTACACCGGGGAGCTGTTTTTT